Below, 20 T cell receptor beta chains from the same sample are listed, as sequenced in a study of blood T cell repertoires in COVID-19. TCRdb keeps only in-frame clones here, not all; method: immunoSEQ multiplex PCR. The sample carries roughly 100,000 clones, roughly nine tenths recorded once. Sequenced sample: peripheral blood. The receptors shown here come from an older woman with acute or convalescent COVID-19.

The genes are TRBV5-4 and TRBJ1-2, with D uncertain. Germline V gene sequence: CDR1 SGHNT, CDR2 YYREEE (reference sequence). V was trimmed by 2 bases and J by 8 bases, leaving 13 bases between them. The CDR3 is made up of 13 amino acids. CDR3 nucleotides: TGTGCCAGCAGCTTCGAAGACTTCTCGGGCTACACCTTC. Residues: CASSFEDFSGYTF.

Only a few counts were recorded for this clone. The chain carries TRBV5-1 and TRBJ2-7, with D possibly being TRBD2 (5 bases). Germline V gives CDR1 SGHRS, CDR2 YFSETQ. V dropped 2 bases and J dropped 2 bases, with 11 bases sitting between them. CDR3 length equals 14 residues. This CDR3 is CASSFNGNPYEQYF. CDR3 in DNA: TGCGCCAGCAGCTTCAACGGGAACCCCTACGAGCAGTACTTC. Variable domain in full (rest from reference TRBV5-1 and TRBJ2-7): KAGVTQTPRYLIKTRGQQVTLSCSPISGHRSVSWYQQTPGQGLQFLFEYFSETQRNKGNFPGRFSGRQFSNSRSEMNVSTLELGDSALYLCASSFNGNPYEQYFGPGTRLTVT.

This clone was seen once. This chain joins TRBV28 and TRBJ2-1, with TRBD2 as a possible D gene (5 bases). There are 14 residues in the CDR3. V gave up 2 bases and J gave up 6 bases, with 11 bases separating them. Germline V lookup: CDR1 MDHEN, CDR2 SYDVKM. The CDR3 nucleotides read TGTGCCAGCAGTTTACCGGGGAGTTCCAATGAGCAGTTCTTC. This encodes CASSLPGSSNEQFF.

The table lists this clone with a count of one. The chain links TRBV3-1 (or the pseudogene TRBV3-2) to TRBJ2-1, with D uncertain. CDR1 LGHDT and CDR2 YNNKEL come from the germline V gene (reference sequence). The V and J ends lost 5 bases and 1 base respectively, with 15 bases between them. The CDR3 length is 16 residues. CDR3 nucleotide sequence: TGTGCCAGCAGCAAGAAGAACTCGTGGTCCTACAATGAGCAGTTCTTC. Its protein product is CASSKKNSWSYNEQFF.

The V and J genes are TRBV28 and TRBJ1-1; TRBD1 is a possible D gene (5 bases). V shed 5 bases and J shed 2 bases, with 12 bases lying between them. The CDR3 runs 14 residues. Germline V CDR1 and CDR2: MDHEN, SYDVKM. DNA for the CDR3: TGTGCCAGCAGTGGAGGGGACCTAAACACTGAAGCTTTCTTT. This codes for CASSGGDLNTEAFF.

This clone has just one count. This chain joins TRBV19 and TRBJ1-6; 7 bases align to TRBD1. The CDR3 runs 15 residues. Trimming cost V 6 bases and J 7 bases; bases outside gene matches: 9. Germline assignment: CDR1 LNHDA and CDR2 SQIVND (reference sequence). The chain's CDR3 is CASRPGTAKNSPLHF. In DNA, the CDR3 is TGTGCCAGTAGGCCAGGGACAGCCAAAAATTCACCCCTCCACTTT.

V gene TRBV27 combines with J gene TRBJ2-3, with 9 bases matching TRBD2. Germline V gives CDR1 MNHEY, CDR2 SMNVEV (reference sequence). The CDR3 has 15 amino acids. J was trimmed by 10 bases and V by 7 bases; bases with no gene match: 15. CDR3 loop: CASTLLAGPQGAQYF. The CDR3 DNA sequence: TGTGCCAGCACCCTACTAGCGGGCCCTCAGGGGGCGCAGTATTTT.

CDR3: CASRFSKARTRNQPQHF. The DNA for the CDR3 is TGTGCCAGTAGATTTTCGAAGGCTAGAACCCGCAATCAGCCCCAGCATTTT. This chain connects TRBV19 to TRBJ1-5; D is uncertain. Germline values: CDR1 LNHDA, CDR2 SQIVND (reference sequence). V lost 6 bases to trimming and J lost 2 bases, with 20 bases between them. The CDR3 has 17 residues.

This chain uses TRBV5-1 with TRBJ2-5; D is uncertain. The V gene lost 1 base and the J gene lost 5 bases, with 12 bases spanning the gap. The CDR3 contains 14 residues. The germline V gene encodes CDR1 SGHRS and CDR2 YFSETQ. CDR3 sequence (DNA): TGCGCCAGCAGCTTGAGCAGTAGCCGGGAGACCCAGTACTTC. Encoded protein: CASSLSSSRETQYF.

The chain couples TRBV7-9 to TRBJ1-1, with D possibly TRBD1 on 5 matching bases. This CDR3 is 14 amino acids long. V gave up 5 bases and J gave up 3 bases, with 13 bases separating them. In germline, CDR1 is SEHNR, CDR2 FQNEAQ (reference sequence). The CDR3, as DNA: TGTGCCAGCAGCCCCCAGGGTTGGGACACTGAAGCTTTCTTT. Amino acid sequence: CASSPQGWDTEAFF.

V usage is TRBV28 and J usage is TRBJ1-5, with no clear D. CDR3 length: 14 residues. V dropped 4 bases and J dropped 5 bases, with 12 bases sitting between them. Germline V CDR1 and CDR2: MDHEN, SYDVKM. CDR3: CASSSSGPHQPQHF. As DNA, the CDR3 is TGTGCCAGCAGTTCCAGCGGACCCCATCAGCCCCAGCATTTT.

The J gene is TRBJ2-1, the V gene TRBV5-1, with 9 bases lining up with TRBD2. In germline, CDR1 is SGHRS, CDR2 YFSETQ. Losses at the gene ends were 1 base for V and 5 bases for J; bases not matched to a gene: 1. The CDR3 length is 14 residues. In DNA form, the CDR3 reads TGCGCCAGCAGCTTGCTAGCGGGGCACAATGAGCAGTTCTTC. Translation gives CASSLLAGHNEQFF.

The rearrangement uses TRBV9 and TRBJ1-2, with TRBD1 matching over 7 bases. Germline CDR1 is SGDLS and CDR2 is YYNGEE. V lost 5 bases to trimming and J lost 7 bases; unmatched junction nucleotides: 8. This CDR3 is 13 amino acids long. The CDR3 sequence is CASSLGQASGYTF. In nucleotides, the CDR3 is TGTGCCAGCAGTCTTGGACAGGCCAGTGGCTACACCTTC.

The V call is TRBV5-4, the J call TRBJ2-1, with a possible D match to TRBD2 (5 bases). Trimming cost V 0 bases and J 5 bases, with 15 bases left between them. Germline V gene data show CDR1 as SGHNT and CDR2 as YYREEE (reference sequence). This CDR3 region has 16 residues. As DNA, the CDR3 is TGTGCCAGCAGCTTGGAAAGCGTCCTCGGGGACAATGAGCAGTTCTTC. This gives the protein CASSLESVLGDNEQFF.

The chain carries TRBV11-3 and TRBJ2-5; 13 bases fit TRBD2. This CDR3 has 16 residues. Germline-derived CDR1 and CDR2 are SGHNT and YENEEA. After removal of 3 bases from V and 2 bases from J, the junction contained 3 bases not matched to a gene. The CDR3 loop reads CASSLPGLAGQETQYF. The CDR3 region has the DNA TGTGCCAGCAGCTTGCCGGGACTAGCGGGGCAAGAGACCCAGTACTTC.

The chain has TRBV28 and TRBJ2-1; D possibly corresponds to TRBD2 (5 bases). Germline lookup yields CDR1 MDHEN and CDR2 SYDVKM. CDR3 size: 13 residues. The CDR3 coding sequence is TGTGCGATCAGAGGGCGTTCCTACAATGAGCAGTTCTTC. Its translation is CAIRGRSYNEQFF.

J is TRBJ2-5 and V is TRBV5-1; 9 nucleotides line up with TRBD1. Per germline, CDR1 SGHRS and CDR2 YFSETQ. The J segment lost 4 bases and the V segment lost 0 bases, leaving 4 bases of the junction unmatched. The CDR3 length is 15 residues. The CDR3 spells CASSLDGTGLETQYF. CDR3 in DNA: TGCGCCAGCAGCTTGGACGGGACAGGGCTAGAGACCCAGTACTTC.

The chain couples TRBV6-1 to TRBJ1-3; D gene ambiguous. Trimming removed 7 bases from V and 4 bases from J, with 11 bases in between. There are 13 residues in the CDR3. Germline V CDR1 and CDR2: MNHNS, SASEGT. CDR3 loop: CASNGILGNTIYF. The CDR3, as DNA: TGTGCCAGCAACGGGATATTGGGAAACACCATATATTTT.

This rearrangement joins TRBV6-5 to TRBJ1-2, with 7 bases that match TRBD1. Germline values: CDR1 MNHEY, CDR2 SVGAGI. The trim removed 1 base at V and 2 bases at J, leaving 1 base unmatched. The CDR3 spans 14 residues. CDR3 DNA: TGTGCCAGCAGTTACTTGACAGGGAACTATGGCTACACCTTC. Protein sequence: CASSYLTGNYGYTF.

The V and J genes are TRBV2 and TRBJ2-7; weak D call: TRBD2 (6 bases). Trimming pared 3 bases from V and 3 bases from J, leaving 15 bases between. CDR1 and CDR2 from the germline V gene are SNHLY and FYNNEI. CDR3 length: 15 residues. This CDR3 is CASSDSGRTNYEQYV. The CDR3 DNA reads as TGTGCCAGCAGTGACTCAGGGAGGACTAACTACGAGCAGTACGTC.